A single sample is the source of the 22 T cell receptor beta chains below, sequenced in a study of siplizumab effects on memory and regulatory T cells (dated by TCRdb to between 2017 and 2020). The library was produced with the immunoSEQ multiplex PCR assay. TCRdb provides this immuneACCESS table in a form limited to in-frame rearrangements. Some clones are lacking; in checked studies, under half of them reflect an unresolved V gene, and why the rest are absent is not known. The sample yields roughly 100,000 clones; roughly 96% were counted once. The ten largest clones take up 0.031% of the sample. The sample consisted of naive CD4+ T cells sorted from blood. The cell subset or site label here, explained by the study, means: unstimulated naive T cells. The origin of the receptors is a human donor in good health.

The CDR3 loop reads CAISETVAVTYEQYF. Here the CDR3 DNA reads TGTGCCATCAGTGAGACCGTAGCGGTCACCTACGAGCAGTACTTC. The genes are TRBV10-3 and TRBJ2-7, with a weak D call TRBD2 (6 bases). Germline CDR1 reads ENHRY; CDR2 reads SYGVKD. Trimming took 2 bases from V and 2 from J, leaving 13 bases between them. The CDR3 runs 15 residues.

The chain recombines TRBV19 with TRBJ2-5, with D hard to call. CDR3 size: 15 residues. Germline CDR1 and CDR2: LNHDA and SQIVND (reference sequence). Trimming left V 4 bases short and J 1 base short, with 13 bases between. The CDR3 nucleotides are TGTGCCAGTAGTACCCGCTCCACCGTCCAAGAGACCCAGTACTTC. Its protein product is CASSTRSTVQETQYF.

The V gene is TRBV18, the J gene TRBJ1-3; tentatively, D is TRBD1 (5 bases). CDR1 is KGHSH, CDR2 LQKENI, per germline. The V end was cut by 0 bases, the J end by 4 bases, with 7 bases between. The CDR3 has 14 residues. CDR3 in amino acids: CASSPPGGGNTIYF. DNA of the CDR3: TGTGCCAGCTCACCACCCGGGGGAGGAAACACCATATATTTT.

The V gene is TRBV29-1, the J gene TRBJ1-2; 8 positions match TRBD1. Trimming took 8 bases from V and 5 from J; bases not matched to a gene: 10. The V gene's germline CDR1 is SQVTM and CDR2 ANQGSEA. The CDR3 runs to 13 residues. As DNA, the CDR3 is TGCAGCTCCCCCGGGACAGGAGGGTATGGCTACACCTTC. Translating it yields CSSPGTGGYGYTF.

The chain couples TRBV14 to TRBJ2-2, with D tentatively TRBD1 (6 bases). Deletions cut 6 bases from V and 2 bases from J, with 13 bases between. Germline lookup yields CDR1 SGHDN and CDR2 FVKESK. The CDR3 runs 15 residues. As DNA, the CDR3 is TGTGCCAGCAGACTCACAGGGTATAACACCGGGGAGCTGTTTTTT. Protein sequence: CASRLTGYNTGELFF.

This clone was detected only a few times. CDR3 sequence: CASSSPGAGYTF. In DNA form, the CDR3 reads TGTGCCAGCAGCTCCCCCGGGGCTGGCTACACCTTC. The V gene is TRBV11-2, the J gene TRBJ1-2, with D perhaps TRBD1 (5 bases). Germline CDR1 and CDR2: SGHAT and FQNNGV. The germline V and J ends were trimmed by 4 bases and 7 bases, with 10 bases remaining between them. The CDR3 consists of 12 residues.

The chain is built from TRBV11-1 and TRBJ1-1, with D uncertain. The CDR3 consists of 14 residues. The germline gives CDR1 SGHAT, CDR2 FQDESV (reference sequence). Trimming shortened V by 5 bases and J by 3 bases, and 13 bases separated the two germline ends. The CDR3 DNA reads TGTGCCAGCAGCCTTCCAGGCACCTACACTGAAGCTTTCTTT. Its translation is CASSLPGTYTEAFF.

The gene calls are TRBV19 and TRBJ2-2; 8 nucleotides match TRBD1. The length of the CDR3 is 15 residues. J gave up 6 bases and V 4 bases, and 7 bases lay outside the gene matches. CDR1 and CDR2 from the germline V gene are LNHDA and SQIVND (reference sequence). CDR3 in DNA: TGTGCCAGTAGTAACCCCAGGGGGCGGGCCGGGGAGCTGTTTTTT. It encodes CASSNPRGRAGELFF.

The V call is TRBV12-5, the J call TRBJ2-3; weak D call: TRBD2 (6 bases). Germline CDR1 is LGHNT and CDR2 is FRNRAP. V was clipped by 5 bases and J by 2 bases, with 11 bases between them. CDR3 length: 14 residues. The CDR3 DNA sequence: TGTGCTAGTGGTGGGACTTTTTACACAGATACGCAGTATTTT. This encodes CASGGTFYTDTQYF.

In the case of this clone: Distinct nucleotide sequences in the sample also encode this CDR3. The chain couples TRBV5-1 to TRBJ2-3; the match to TRBD2 covers 11 bases. CDR3 length: 14 amino acids. CDR1 SGHRS and CDR2 YFSETQ come from the germline V gene. V lost 0 bases and J lost 6; bases outside the gene matches: 0. The CDR3 DNA follows: TGCGCCAGCAGCTTGGGACTAGCGGGGGATACGCAGTATTTT. It encodes CASSLGLAGDTQYF. Full variable domain (rest looked up from reference TRBV5-1 and TRBJ2-3): KAGVTQTPRYLIKTRGQQVTLSCSPISGHRSVSWYQQTPGQGLQFLFEYFSETQRNKGNFPGRFSGRQFSNSRSEMNVSTLELGDSALYLCASSLGLAGDTQYFGPGTRLTVL.

This sequence joins TRBV6-5 and TRBJ1-4, with 10 positions matching TRBD1. CDR1 and CDR2 from the germline V gene are MNHEY and SVGAGI. The J segment lost 5 bases and the V segment lost 2 bases, leaving 2 bases of the junction unmatched. The CDR3 covers 15 residues. The CDR3 nucleotides read TGTGCCAGCAGTTACGACAGGGGGCCGAATGAAAAACTGTTTTTT. Translating gives CASSYDRGPNEKLFF.

This chain links TRBV4-1 with TRBJ1-5; TRBD1 matches 10 bases. The ends lost 4 bases at V and 4 bases at J; junction bases unmatched: 4. Germline-derived CDR1 and CDR2 are MGHRA and YSYEKL. This CDR3 is built from 15 residues. Here the CDR3 DNA reads TGCGCCAGCAGCCGGGGACAGGGGACGAATCAGCCCCAGCATTTT. The encoded protein is CASSRGQGTNQPQHF.

V gene TRBV14 combines with J gene TRBJ2-3; tentatively, D is TRBD2 (7 bases). Trimming cost V 7 bases and J 1 base, with 12 bases left between them. The CDR3 loop spans 14 amino acids. The germline CDR1 and CDR2 sequences are SGHDN and FVKESK. The CDR3 reads CASKRGGGTDTQYF. In DNA, the CDR3 is TGTGCCAGCAAAAGAGGGGGGGGCACAGATACGCAGTATTTT.

The V and J genes are TRBV7-9 and TRBJ1-1; a possible D gene is TRBD1 (6 bases). The germline V gene has CDR1 SEHNR and CDR2 FQNEAQ (reference sequence). Trimming took 4 bases from V and 3 from J, leaving 18 bases between them. The CDR3 consists of 16 residues. This CDR3 is CASSSHRTGSDTEAFF. The CDR3 bases are TGTGCCAGCAGCTCCCACCGTACAGGGTCGGACACTGAAGCTTTCTTT.

The chain uses TRBV19 and TRBJ2-3; either TRBD1 or TRBD2 may fit D (5 bases each). This CDR3 comprises 16 residues. V lost 3 bases and J lost 2, with 15 bases in between. From germline, CDR1 is LNHDA and CDR2 SQIVND (reference sequence). The DNA for the CDR3 is TGTGCCAGTAGTATCCAGGGAGCCCCTACCACAGATACGCAGTATTTT. It is translated as CASSIQGAPTTDTQYF.

This chain uses TRBV7-2 with TRBJ1-6; D is unresolved. Trimming shortened V by 1 base and J by 0 bases, and 10 bases separated the two germline ends. This CDR3 contains 17 residues. The germline V gene has CDR1 SGHTA and CDR2 FQGNSA. CDR3 loop: CASSLVYGSSYNSPLHF. The CDR3, as DNA: TGTGCCAGCAGCTTAGTTTACGGGAGCTCCTATAATTCACCCCTCCACTTT.

The chain recombines TRBV5-5 with TRBJ2-7, with D possibly called TRBD1 or TRBD2 (5 bases each). Germline CDR1 and CDR2: SGHKS and YYEKEE (reference sequence). The V end lost 4 bases, the J end lost 3 bases, and 17 bases lay between the germline ends. The CDR3 is made up of 15 amino acids. The CDR3 nucleotides are TGTGCCAGCAGCCCATCGACGGGACGGGGCTACGAGCAGTACTTC. Its translation is CASSPSTGRGYEQYF.

Only one count was recorded for this clone. This chain joins TRBV6-6 and TRBJ2-7; D is uncertain. Germline lookup yields CDR1 MNHNY and CDR2 SVGAGI (reference sequence). CDR3 length equals 13 residues. Deletions cut 7 bases from V and 0 bases from J, with 10 bases between. The CDR3 reads CASTTSNSYEQYF. The CDR3 region has the DNA TGTGCCAGCACCACATCAAACTCCTACGAGCAGTACTTC.

The V call is TRBV4-2, the J call TRBJ2-1; TRBD2 aligns across 9 bases. The CDR3 loop spans 16 amino acids. Trimming cost V 0 bases and J 7 bases; bases outside gene matches: 7. Germline CDR1 reads LGHNA; CDR2 reads YNFKEQ. The CDR3 region is CASSQDGRGGKNEQFF. The CDR3 DNA is TGTGCCAGCAGCCAAGATGGGCGGGGGGGCAAGAATGAGCAGTTCTTC.

This rearrangement joins TRBV28 to TRBJ1-6, with 9 nucleotides matching TRBD1. The CDR3 runs 21 residues. J lost 6 bases, V lost 5 bases, and 23 bases had no gene match. Germline lookup yields CDR1 MDHEN and CDR2 SYDVKM. The chain's CDR3 is CASSEIASGTGYTITNSPLHF. The CDR3 bases are TGTGCCAGCAGTGAAATTGCTTCCGGGACAGGGTACACCATAACTAATTCACCCCTCCACTTT.

The chain carries TRBV7-9 and TRBJ2-7; 15 bases are shared with TRBD2. The J segment lost 4 bases and the V segment lost 5 bases, leaving 6 bases of the junction unmatched. Germline CDR1 SEHNR, CDR2 FQNEAQ (reference sequence). This CDR3 spans 16 amino acids. The CDR3 DNA is TGTGCCAGCAGCCCACCGGGACTAGCGGGGGGTTACGAGCAGTACTTC. Its translation: CASSPPGLAGGYEQYF.

This clone occurred once. The chain is built from TRBV7-9 and TRBJ2-1; 7 nucleotides align to TRBD2. J lost 4 bases, V lost 3 bases, and 15 bases had no gene match. In germline, CDR1 is SEHNR, CDR2 FQNEAQ (reference sequence). CDR3 size: 18 residues. The CDR3 DNA reads as TGTGCCAGCAGCTTTCCCGACTCTAGCGGCCGCCGATACAATGAGCAGTTCTTC. It translates to CASSFPDSSGRRYNEQFF.